This T cell receptor beta chain was observed in a study of T-cell memory formation after mild COVID-19. The wider study: The TCR clusters were mostly specific to one donor.

TCRdb called the 5' RACE reads again in MiXCR, with one record for every CDR3 protein. The sample consists of tens of thousands of distinct CDR3 sequences, 10% to 15% of them appearing once. V shed 0 bases and J shed 6 bases, with 8 bases lying between them. There are 14 residues in the CDR3. Germline V CDR1 and CDR2: PRHDT, FYEKMQ (reference sequence). Of note for this clonotype: The antigen is unknown.

Whole-study results and caveats: The pre-infection memory compartment contained some responding clones, suggesting cross-reactive memory joined.

This receptor was identified in a man between 18 and 29 years old who had mild COVID-19 (a few samples of this study predate the infection). Cell type and time point are not known. The rearrangement links TRBV13 to TRBJ1-4; D unresolved. The specimen was PBMCs or a T cell subset sorted from them (not recorded which). In nucleotides, the CDR3 is TGTGCCAGCAGCTTAGGCGGGAGGGATGAAAAACTGTTTTTT. Translating it yields CASSLGGRDEKLFF.